A single sample is the source of the 5 T cell receptor beta chains below, sequenced in a study of early stage breast cancer tumors. Profiling relied on immunoSEQ multiplex PCR, and the TCRdb table lists in-frame clones only, not all of them. The repertoire has more than 55,000 clones, around 80% of them found once; the top ten carry about 4.4%. Sequenced input: blood. These receptors all come from a person aged 40 to 49 with breast cancer.

This chain uses TRBV6-5 with TRBJ2-2; 10 bases align to TRBD1. CDR1 and CDR2 from the germline V gene are MNHEY and SVGAGI. V dropped 4 bases and J dropped 5; count of bases not matched to a gene: 1. This CDR3 comprises 14 residues. The CDR3 is CASSLDRGTGELFF. The DNA of the CDR3 is TGTGCCAGCAGTTTGGACAGGGGGACCGGGGAGCTGTTTTTT.

This clone was observed a few times. The rearrangement links TRBV9 to TRBJ2-7; the D call may be TRBD1 or TRBD2 (5 bases each). Germline values: CDR1 SGDLS, CDR2 YYNGEE. V lost 0 bases and J 7 bases, leaving 11 bases between the germline ends. The CDR3 runs 13 residues. CDR3 sequence: CASSVESWGEQYF. The CDR3 coding sequence is TGTGCCAGCAGCGTAGAATCATGGGGGGAGCAGTACTTC. The full variable domain, rest sourced from reference TRBV9 and TRBJ2-7, is DSGVTQTPKHLITATGQRVTLRCSPRSGDLSVYWYQQSLDQGLQFLIQYYNGEERAKGNILERFSAQQFPDLHSELNLSSLELGDSALYFCASSVESWGEQYFGPGTRLTVT.

This clone was picked up a small number of times. V usage is TRBV30 and J usage is TRBJ2-1, with TRBD2 matching 8 bases. V was clipped by 2 bases and J by 6 bases; unmatched bases: 6. CDR1 and CDR2 from the germline V gene are GTSNPN and SVGIG (reference sequence). This CDR3 has 14 residues. The CDR3 DNA follows: TGTGCCTGGAGTTGGCCGGGAGGGCTCAATGAGCAGTTCTTC. Translation: CAWSWPGGLNEQFF.

The V gene is TRBV7-8, the J gene TRBJ2-7; the match to TRBD1 covers 9 bases. V dropped 6 bases and J dropped 2; count of bases not matched to a gene: 5. This CDR3 spans 14 amino acids. Germline V CDR1 and CDR2: SGHVS, FQNEAQ. In DNA form, the CDR3 reads TGTGCCAGCAGGGACGGGACAGGGACCTACGAGCAGTACTTC. This sequence encodes CASRDGTGTYEQYF.

V usage is TRBV30 and J usage is TRBJ2-2; 12 nucleotides align to TRBD2. The V segment lost 4 bases and the J segment 3 bases; nucleotides outside the gene matches: 9. Germline V gene sequence: CDR1 GTSNPN, CDR2 SVGIG (reference sequence). The CDR3 contains 17 residues. CDR3: CAWKSLAGGLYTGELFF. The CDR3 DNA sequence: TGTGCCTGGAAATCGCTAGCGGGAGGGCTCTACACCGGGGAGCTGTTTTTT. Together with reference TRBV30 and TRBJ2-2, the CDR3 gives the full variable domain: SQTIHQWPATLVQPVGSPLSLECTVEGTSNPNLYWYRQAAGRGLQLLFYSVGIGQISSEVPQNLSASRPQDRQFILSSKKLLLSDSGFYLCAWKSLAGGLYTGELFFGEGSRLTVL.